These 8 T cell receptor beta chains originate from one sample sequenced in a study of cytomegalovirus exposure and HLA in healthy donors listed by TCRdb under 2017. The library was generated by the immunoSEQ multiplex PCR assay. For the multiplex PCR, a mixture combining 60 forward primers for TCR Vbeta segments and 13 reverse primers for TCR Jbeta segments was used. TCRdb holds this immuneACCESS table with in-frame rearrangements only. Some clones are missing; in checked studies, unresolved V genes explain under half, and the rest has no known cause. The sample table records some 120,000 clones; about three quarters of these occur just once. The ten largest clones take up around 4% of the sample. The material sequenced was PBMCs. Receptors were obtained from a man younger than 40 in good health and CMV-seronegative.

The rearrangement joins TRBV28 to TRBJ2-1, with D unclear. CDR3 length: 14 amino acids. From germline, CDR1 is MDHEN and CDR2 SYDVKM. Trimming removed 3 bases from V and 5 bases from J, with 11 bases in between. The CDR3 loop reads CASSFLGGNNEQFF. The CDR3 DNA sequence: TGTGCCAGCAGTTTTTTAGGCGGAAACAATGAGCAGTTCTTC.

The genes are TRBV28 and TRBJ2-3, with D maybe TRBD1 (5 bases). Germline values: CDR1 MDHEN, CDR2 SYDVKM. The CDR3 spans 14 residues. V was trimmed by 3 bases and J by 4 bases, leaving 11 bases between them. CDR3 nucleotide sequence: TGTGCCAGCAGTTTTCCCAGGGCAGCAGATACGCAGTATTTT. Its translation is CASSFPRAADTQYF.

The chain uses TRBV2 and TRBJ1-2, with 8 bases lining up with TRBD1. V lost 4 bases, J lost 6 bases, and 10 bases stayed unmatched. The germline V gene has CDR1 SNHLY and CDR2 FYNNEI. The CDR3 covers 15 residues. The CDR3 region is CASSGTAGGADGYTF. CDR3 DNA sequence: TGTGCCAGCAGTGGGACGGCAGGGGGCGCGGATGGCTACACCTTC.

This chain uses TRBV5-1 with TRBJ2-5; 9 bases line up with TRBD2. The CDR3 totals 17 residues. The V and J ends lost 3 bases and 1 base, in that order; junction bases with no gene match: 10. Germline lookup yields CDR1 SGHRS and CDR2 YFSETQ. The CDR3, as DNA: TGCGCCAGCAGCTCGGGGGGCGGGGGGGTGCTCCAAGAGACCCAGTACTTC. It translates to CASSSGGGGVLQETQYF. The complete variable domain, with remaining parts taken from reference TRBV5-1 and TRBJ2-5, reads KAGVTQTPRYLIKTRGQQVTLSCSPISGHRSVSWYQQTPGQGLQFLFEYFSETQRNKGNFPGRFSGRQFSNSRSEMNVSTLELGDSALYLCASSSGGGGVLQETQYFGPGTRLLVL.

The DNA of the CDR3 is TGCGCCAGCAAACTCACGGGCTCCTACGAGCAGTACTTC. Protein sequence: CASKLTGSYEQYF. The J gene is TRBJ2-7, the V gene TRBV10-2; unclear D gene. V was pared by 7 bases and J by 0 bases, with 10 bases between. Per germline, CDR1 WSHSY and CDR2 SAAADI. The CDR3 has 13 amino acids.

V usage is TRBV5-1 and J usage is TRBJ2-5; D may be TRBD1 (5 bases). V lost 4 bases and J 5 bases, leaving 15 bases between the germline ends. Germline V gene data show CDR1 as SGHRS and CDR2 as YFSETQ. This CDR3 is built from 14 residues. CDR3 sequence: CASSPQGLGETQYF. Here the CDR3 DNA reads TGCGCCAGCAGCCCCCAGGGTCTAGGGGAGACCCAGTACTTC. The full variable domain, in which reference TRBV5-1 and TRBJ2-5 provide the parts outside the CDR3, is KAGVTQTPRYLIKTRGQQVTLSCSPISGHRSVSWYQQTPGQGLQFLFEYFSETQRNKGNFPGRFSGRQFSNSRSEMNVSTLELGDSALYLCASSPQGLGETQYFGPGTRLLVL.

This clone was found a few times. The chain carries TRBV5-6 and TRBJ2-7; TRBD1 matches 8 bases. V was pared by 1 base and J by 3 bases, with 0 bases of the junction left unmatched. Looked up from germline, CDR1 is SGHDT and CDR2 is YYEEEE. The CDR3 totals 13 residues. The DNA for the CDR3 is TGTGCCAGCAGCTTGACAGGGGGCTACGAGCAGTACTTC. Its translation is CASSLTGGYEQYF.

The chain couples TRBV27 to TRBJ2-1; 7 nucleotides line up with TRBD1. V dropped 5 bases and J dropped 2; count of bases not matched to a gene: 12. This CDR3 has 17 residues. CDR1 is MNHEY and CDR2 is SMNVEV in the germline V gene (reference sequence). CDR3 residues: CASSPYTGAPAYNEQFF. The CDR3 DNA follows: TGTGCCAGCAGTCCGTATACAGGGGCCCCAGCCTACAATGAGCAGTTCTTC.